This T cell receptor beta chain was identified during a study of T cells in Graves' hyperthyroidism and ophthalmopathy. Study outcomes and limitations: Most clonotypes expanded in thyroid above 0.001 were likewise present in blood.

RNA transcripts yielded amplified TCR beta CDR3 regions. RT-PCR in the first round (using the HTBI primer set) targeted the TCR CDR3. One entry per CDR3 protein results from TCRdb running MiXCR on the multiplex PCR reads. The sample has over 650,000 distinct CDR3 sequences, nearly 45% seen once. Germline V gene data show CDR1 as MGHDK and CDR2 as SYGVNS. With 8 bases removed from V and 7 bases from J, the gap between germline ends came to 17 bases. The CDR3 covers 14 residues. In the case of this clonotype: Its target is unknown.

The receptor's source is an adult man with Graves' disease, either hyperthyroidism or ophthalmopathy (not recorded which). The rearrangement uses TRBV25-1 and TRBJ1-4, with D possibly being TRBD1 (5 bases). Source material: peripheral blood or thyroid tissue (not recorded which). This CDR3 is CASLGPTGGEKLFF. CDR3 DNA: TGTGCCAGCTTGGGGCCAACGGGAGGTGAAAAACTGTTTTTT.